The clone carrying this T cell receptor beta chain was observed a few times. Its antigen is not known. This CDR3 spans 12 amino acids. From germline, CDR1 is LNHDA and CDR2 SQIVND (reference sequence). Trimming removed 7 bases at V and 3 bases at J, with 10 bases between. Some clones are missing from TCRdb's copy, which holds only in-frame ones; the method was immunoSEQ multiplex PCR. This table has about 33,000 clones, 70% to 90% appearing once. The data are from a study of chemoradiotherapy in HPV16-positive cancers. The wider study: A couple of HPV16-positive patients' cells yielded candidate HPV-specific clones and common motifs.

Overall study results and limits: Candidate HPV-specific clones and E7-related TCR motifs grew in tumor during treatment. For HPV16-positive patients, expanding HPV-responsive T cells associated with longer recurrence-free survival.

Repertoires were sampled repeatedly during chemoradiotherapy. The J gene is TRBJ2-7, the V gene TRBV19; D call uncertain. Sequencing was performed on blood, taken from a patient who underwent chemoradiotherapy. This clonotype was sampled from a human donor with HPV-associated anogenital cancer. The CDR3 bases are TGTGCCAGTACAGGAAGCTACTACGAGCAGTACTTC. This gives the protein CASTGSYYEQYF.